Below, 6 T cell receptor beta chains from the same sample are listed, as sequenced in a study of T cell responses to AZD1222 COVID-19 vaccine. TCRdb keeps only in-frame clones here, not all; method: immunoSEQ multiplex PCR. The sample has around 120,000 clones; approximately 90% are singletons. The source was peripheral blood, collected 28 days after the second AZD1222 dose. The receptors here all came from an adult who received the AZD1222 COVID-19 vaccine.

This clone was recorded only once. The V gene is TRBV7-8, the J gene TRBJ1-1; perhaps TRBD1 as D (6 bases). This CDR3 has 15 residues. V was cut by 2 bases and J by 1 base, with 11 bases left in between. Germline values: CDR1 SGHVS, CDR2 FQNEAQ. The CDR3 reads CASSLTVTGNTEAFF. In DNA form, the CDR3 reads TGTGCCAGCAGCTTAACTGTGACAGGGAACACTGAAGCTTTCTTT.

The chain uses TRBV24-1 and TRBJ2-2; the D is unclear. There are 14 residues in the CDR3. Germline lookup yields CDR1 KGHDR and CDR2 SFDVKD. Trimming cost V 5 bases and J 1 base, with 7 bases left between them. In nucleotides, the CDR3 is TGTGCCACCAGTGTTTGGGGGAACACCGGGGAGCTGTTTTTT. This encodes CATSVWGNTGELFF.

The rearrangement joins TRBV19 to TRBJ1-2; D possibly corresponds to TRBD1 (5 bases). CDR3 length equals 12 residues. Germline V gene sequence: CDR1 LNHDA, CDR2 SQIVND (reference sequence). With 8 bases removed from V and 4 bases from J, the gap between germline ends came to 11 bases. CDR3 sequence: CASGGGIYGYTF. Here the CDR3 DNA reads TGTGCCAGTGGTGGGGGTATCTATGGCTACACCTTC.

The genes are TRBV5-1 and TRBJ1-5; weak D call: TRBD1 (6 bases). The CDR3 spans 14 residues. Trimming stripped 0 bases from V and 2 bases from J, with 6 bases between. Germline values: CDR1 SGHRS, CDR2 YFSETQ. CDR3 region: CASSLEGGNQPQHF. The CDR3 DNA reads TGCGCCAGCAGCTTGGAGGGGGGCAATCAGCCCCAGCATTTT.

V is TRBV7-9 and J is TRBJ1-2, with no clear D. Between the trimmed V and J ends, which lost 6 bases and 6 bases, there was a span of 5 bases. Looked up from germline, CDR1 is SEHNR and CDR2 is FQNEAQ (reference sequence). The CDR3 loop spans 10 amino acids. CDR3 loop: CASRLNGYTF. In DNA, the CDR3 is TGTGCCAGCAGATTAAATGGCTACACCTTC.

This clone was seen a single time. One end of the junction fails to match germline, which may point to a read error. The CDR3 reads CASSLSLSTEAFF. CDR3 nucleotide sequence: TGTGCTAGCAGCTTATCTTTAAGCACTGAAGCTTTCTTT. The chain is built from TRBV7-7 and TRBJ1-1; no clear D. The CDR3 is 13 amino acids. Germline V gene data show CDR1 as SSHAT and CDR2 as FNYEAQ (reference sequence).